These T cell receptor beta chains were read from a single sample in a study of metastatic and nonmetastatic thyroid tumors. TCRdb re-analyzed the PCR reads using MiXCR. The repertoire holds fewer than 13,000 clones, with 28% as singletons. Sequencing used tumor tissue. Receptor source: a male donor with papillary thyroid cancer or a benign thyroid nodule (not recorded which). Some clones in this sample may be carry-over from other donors' samples. Each CDR3 is given with its conserved first and last residue. The D gene is left open where the match is weak. Rows give clone size only sometimes, using once, few, many, or a class for an expanded clone.

d_call cdr3_length j_call v_call clone_size cdr3_nt cdr3_aa
- 15 TRBJ2-2 TRBV7-2 - TGTGCCAGCAGCTTAGTACAGGGCAGCACCGGGGAGCTGTTTTTT CASSLVQGSTGELFF
TRBD2 14 TRBJ2-5 TRBV6-1 few TGTGCCAGCAGGGTCGGCGGGAGTTTTGAGACCCAGTACTTC CASRVGGSFETQYF
- 16 TRBJ1-4 TRBV4-3 few TGCGCCAGCAGCCAAGAACCGGGCCTGGATGGGGAAAAACTGTTTTTT CASSQEPGLDGEKLFF
TRBD1 13 TRBJ2-5 TRBV6-7 - TGTGCCAGCAGTTGGGACAGGCAAGAGACCCAGTACTTC CASSWDRQETQYF
- 12 TRBJ1-2 TRBV7-2 few TGTGCCAGCATCTTAGTACGGTACGGCTACACCTTC CASILVRYGYTF
TRBD2 15 TRBJ2-7 TRBV7-2 - TGTGCCATCAGCTTAGGGACTACCTTTACCTACGAGCAGTACTTC CAISLGTTFTYEQYF
- 13 TRBJ2-5 TRBV11-3 - TGTGCCAGCAGCCCAGCCGGGCAAGAGACCCAGTACTTC CASSPAGQETQYF
- 14 TRBJ2-7 TRBV6-2/TRBV6-3 - TGTGCCAGCAGTTCCTTGGGATGGGCTGGGGAGCAGTACTTC CASSSLGWAGEQYF
TRBD1 14 TRBJ1-1 TRBV11-2 - TGTGCCAGCAGCCCCCGGGACAGGAACACTGAAGCTTTCTTT CASSPRDRNTEAFF
TRBD1 15 TRBJ1-4 TRBV19 - TGTGCCAGTAGTTCTCGGACAGGGGGCAATGAAAAACTGTTTTTT CASSSRTGGNEKLFF
TRBD2 17 TRBJ2-5 TRBV4-2 many TGTGCCAGCAGCCAAGATCGTCTAGCGGGAGTGGGAGAGACCCAGTACTTC CASSQDRLAGVGETQYF
TRBD1 14 TRBJ1-1 TRBV12-3/TRBV12-4 medium-sized TGTGCCAGCAGTTTGAACAGGGGGGTCACTGAAGCTTTCTTT CASSLNRGVTEAFF
TRBD1 15 TRBJ2-2 TRBV13 - TGTGGCAGTAGTCGGGGACAGGGCCTCACCGGGGAGCTGTTTTTT CGSSRGQGLTGELFF
- 16 TRBJ1-2 TRBV10-3 large TGTGCCATCAGTGAGTACCCCGGTGGTTCTCCTAATGGCTACACCTTC CAISEYPGGSPNGYTF
TRBD1 15 TRBJ1-2 TRBV6-1 few TGTGCCAGCATCCGTGGACAGGGGTCTAACTATTGCTACACCTTC CASIRGQGSNYCYTF
TRBD2 14 TRBJ2-1 TRBV5-1 medium-sized TGCGCCAGCAGCTTGGTTGTAGCGGGAGTTGAGCAGTTCTTC CASSLVVAGVEQFF
- 17 TRBJ1-2 TRBV15 medium-sized TGTGCCACCAGCAGAGATCGGAAGGGGACAACTGGGGATGGCTACACCTTC CATSRDRKGTTGDGYTF
- 13 TRBJ1-5 TRBV18 many TGTGCCAGCTCACCAGGAAACCGTCAGCCCCAGCATTTT CASSPGNRQPQHF
TRBD1 13 TRBJ2-5 TRBV7-3 - TGTGCCAGCAGCTTAGGGACAGGGTGGGACCAGTACTTC CASSLGTGWDQYF
TRBD2 18 TRBJ2-7 TRBV6-2/TRBV6-3 - TGTGCCAGCAGATCGACCAGCGGGAGTTATCCAAGCTCCTACGAGCAGTACTTC CASRSTSGSYPSSYEQYF
TRBD1 16 TRBJ1-1 TRBV19 medium-sized TGTGCCAGTAGTCCCGGGACAGGGGGAACGAACACTGAAGCTTTCTTT CASSPGTGGTNTEAFF
- 14 TRBJ1-1 TRBV6-1 - TGTGCCAGCAGACTACAGGGTGGGAACACTGAAGCTTTCTTT CASRLQGGNTEAFF
TRBD2 16 TRBJ2-2 TRBV6-1 - TGTGCCAGCAGTGAATTTGAGCGGGAGTACACCGGGGAGCTGTTTTTT CASSEFEREYTGELFF
- 15 TRBJ2-5 TRBV4-1 medium-sized TGCGCCAGCAGCCAAAACAGGGAGGTCCAAGAGACCCAGTACTTC CASSQNREVQETQYF
TRBD2 18 TRBJ2-7 TRBV6-5 few TGTGCCAGCAGTTACGCACAACCACTAGCGGGAGGGCCGCACGAGCAGTACTTC CASSYAQPLAGGPHEQYF
TRBD2 13 TRBJ2-1 TRBV12-3/TRBV12-4 few TGTGCCAGTAGTTTTGTGCGGGAGACTGAGCAGTTCTTC CASSFVRETEQFF
- 18 TRBJ2-1 TRBV9 medium-sized TGTGCCAGCAGCGTATCTATCGGGGCGAATCCTAGAAACAATGAGCAGTTCTTC CASSVSIGANPRNNEQFF
TRBD2 15 TRBJ2-5 TRBV4-1 many TGCGCCAGCAGCCAGGATGGGACTAGCGTGGAGACCCAGTACTTC CASSQDGTSVETQYF
TRBD2 17 TRBJ2-1 TRBV20-1 - TGCAGTGCTAGAATCATAGCGGGAATGGGGTCCTACAATGAGCAGTTCTTC CSARIIAGMGSYNEQFF
TRBD2 12 TRBJ2-7 TRBV27 medium-sized TGTGCCAGCAGCCCTCTGAGCGGGAGGGAGTACTTC CASSPLSGREYF
TRBD1 14 TRBJ2-7 TRBV18 - TGTGCCAGCTCACCTCGACAGGGAGACTCCGAGCAGTACTTC CASSPRQGDSEQYF
TRBD1 15 TRBJ2-7 TRBV6-1 few TGTGCCACCCGAGAAGGGACAGGGGCAACCTACGAGCAGTACTTC CATREGTGATYEQYF
TRBD2 15 TRBJ2-3 TRBV6-4 few TGTGCCAGAAACCGGACTAGCGGGGGGGCAGATACGCAGTATTTT CARNRTSGGADTQYF
- 20 TRBJ1-5 TRBV6-6 medium-sized TGTGCCAGCAGTCCCCTACCCCCCTTGCCGGCAGGCGATAGCAATCAGCCCCAGCATTTT CASSPLPPLPAGDSNQPQHF
- 17 TRBJ2-1 TRBV5-4 many TGTGCCAGCAGCCAGGCCAATAGCGTCGACTCCTACAATGAGCAGTTCTTC CASSQANSVDSYNEQFF
- 14 TRBJ1-2 TRBV6-5 - TGTGCTATCAGATTAGGACAGAATAACTATGGCTACACCTTC CAIRLGQNNYGYTF
TRBD2 14 TRBJ2-7 TRBV6-2/TRBV6-3 - TGTGCCACGGTGAGCGGGAGGCTCGCCTACGAGCAGTACTTC CATVSGRLAYEQYF
- 15 TRBJ1-3 TRBV9 medium-sized TGTGCCAGCAGCCCCCATGAGGGGGAGGGAAACACCATATATTTT CASSPHEGEGNTIYF
TRBD1 15 TRBJ2-7 TRBV7-9 many TGTGCCAGCAGCTTAGCCGGACAGGGGATCTACGAGCAGTACTTC CASSLAGQGIYEQYF
- 14 TRBJ2-7 TRBV28 few TGTGCCAGCAGTCCGGACCTCAGGGTAGAGGAGCAGTACTTC CASSPDLRVEEQYF